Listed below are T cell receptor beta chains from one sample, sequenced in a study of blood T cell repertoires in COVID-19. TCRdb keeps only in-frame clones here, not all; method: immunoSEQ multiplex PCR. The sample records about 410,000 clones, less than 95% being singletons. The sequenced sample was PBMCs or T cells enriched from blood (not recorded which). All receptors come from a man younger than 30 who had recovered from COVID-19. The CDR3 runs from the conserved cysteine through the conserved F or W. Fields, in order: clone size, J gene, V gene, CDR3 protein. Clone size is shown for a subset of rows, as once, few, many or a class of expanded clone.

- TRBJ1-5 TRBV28 CASRGGWNQPQHF
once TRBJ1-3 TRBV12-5 CASGLVMWGSRNTGNTIYF
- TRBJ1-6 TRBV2 CASSEQGAGNSPLHF
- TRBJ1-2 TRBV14 CASSQDSAQVPTLGYGYTF
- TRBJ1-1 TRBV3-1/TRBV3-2 CASSQSRGGATEAFF
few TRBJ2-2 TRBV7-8 CASSLGLAGYTGELFF
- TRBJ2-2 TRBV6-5 CASRPGTTNTGELFF
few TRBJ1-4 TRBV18 CASSQFRDSGEKLFF
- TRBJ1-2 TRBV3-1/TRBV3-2 CASSQVQGWDGYGYTF
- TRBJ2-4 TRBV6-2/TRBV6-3 CASSTWTGANIQYF
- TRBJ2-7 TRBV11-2 CASSLGLAGNYEQYF
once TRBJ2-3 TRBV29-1 CSARRGGDTQYF
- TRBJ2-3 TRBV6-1 CASSVLSGLAGADTQYF
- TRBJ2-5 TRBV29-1 CRVEGGFGRGQETQYF
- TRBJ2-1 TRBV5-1 CASSFSGRSSYNEQFF
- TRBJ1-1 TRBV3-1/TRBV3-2 CASSQAPGGLNTEAFF
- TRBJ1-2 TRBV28 CASSINRGNYGYTF
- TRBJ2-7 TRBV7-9 CASSLVGAGTYEQYF
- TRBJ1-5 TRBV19 CASSRQGDNQPQHF
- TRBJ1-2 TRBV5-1 CASSLASPVGGEYGYTF
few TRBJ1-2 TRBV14 CASRGQAAVDYGYTF
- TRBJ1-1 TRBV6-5 CASTSTANTEAFF
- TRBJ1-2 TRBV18 CASSPPRTRGGGGYTF
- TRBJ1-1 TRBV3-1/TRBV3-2 CASSPRQGMNTEAFF
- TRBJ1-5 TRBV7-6 CASSGQVVGQPQHF
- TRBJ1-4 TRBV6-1 CASSEEGRANEKLFF
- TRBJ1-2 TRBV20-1 CSASTTGNPLIYGYTF
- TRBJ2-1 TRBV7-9 CASSRGEPRGQFF
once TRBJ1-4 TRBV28 CASSSPDGRHEKLFF
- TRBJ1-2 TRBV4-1 CASSQPYDRGRYTF
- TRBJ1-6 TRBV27 CASSFRGNNSPLHF
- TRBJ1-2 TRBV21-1 CASSKETENYGYTF
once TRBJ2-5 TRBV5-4 CASSIGGDSLETQYF
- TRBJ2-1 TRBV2 CASSEGLVMNEQFF
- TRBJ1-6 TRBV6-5 CASGQGNSPLHF
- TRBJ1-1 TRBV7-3 CASSLAGMNTEAFF
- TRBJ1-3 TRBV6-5 CASSSYRGFSGNTIYF
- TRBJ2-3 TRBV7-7 CASAPGGTDTQYF
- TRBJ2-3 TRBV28 CASSSTVPGKDTQYF
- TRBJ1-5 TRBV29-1 CSVGGHSNQPQHF
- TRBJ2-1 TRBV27 CASSKRPTGGSSYNEQFF
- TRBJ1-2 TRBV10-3 CAISEESVSYTF
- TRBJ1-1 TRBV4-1 CASSPVGTANTEAFF
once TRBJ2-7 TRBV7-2 CASRSTLSYEQYF
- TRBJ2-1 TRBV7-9 CASSLVGLAGDNEQFF
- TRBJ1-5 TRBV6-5 CASSRQMLQPQHF
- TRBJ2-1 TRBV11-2 CASSLSAGVEYNEQFF
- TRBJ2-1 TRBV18 CASSPSTVRQFF
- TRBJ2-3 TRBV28 CASTAGGTDTQYF
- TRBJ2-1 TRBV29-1 CSVVAGGRIEQFF
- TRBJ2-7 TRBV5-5 CASSPSVGSYYEQYF
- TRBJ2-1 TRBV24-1 CATRGSGSDSYNEQFF
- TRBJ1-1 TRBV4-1 CASSPIGQGGRNTEAFF
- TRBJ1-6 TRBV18 CASSPRRAGNEYSPLHF
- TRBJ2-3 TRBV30 CAWSTGITDTQYF